This T cell receptor (beta chain) stems from a study of Graves' ophthalmopathy and Graves' hyperthyroidism. Over 18 months of follow-up, stable hyperthyroidism required that no ophthalmopathy appear. Amplified TCR beta CDR3 regions were obtained using RNA transcripts as template. An initial RT-PCR round employing HTBI primers preceded a second-round multiplex PCR. One entry per CDR3 protein, called by TCRdb with MiXCR from the multiplex PCR reads. In the table there are 620,000 or so distinct CDR3 sequences, 22% of which are singletons. Germline V gene lookup returns CDR1 MNHNS and CDR2 SASEGT. This CDR3 is 16 amino acids long. V lost 2 bases, J lost 4 bases, and 15 bases lay in between. This clonotype was detected many times.

The receptor was isolated from a young woman with stable Graves' hyperthyroidism. Some clones in this sample may be carry-over from other donors' samples. The V call is TRBV6-1, the J call TRBJ1-3; a weak D match, TRBD1 (5 bases). Material for sequencing was peripheral blood. The CDR3 sequence is CASSEQGGLWGNTIYF. The CDR3 DNA reads TGTGCCAGCAGTGAACAGGGCGGTCTATGGGGAAACACCATATATTTT.